This record looks at one T cell receptor beta chain sequence and its context. The antigen is unknown. This specimen comes from a study of cytomegalovirus exposure and HLA in healthy donors. Turning to the study itself: An earlier analysis found some 100 million unique TCR beta sequences from about 190 million T cells.

From germline, CDR1 is MNHEY and CDR2 SMNVEV (reference sequence). The CDR3 extends over 19 amino acids. V was clipped by 5 bases and J by 0 bases; unmatched bases: 14. The donors gave bone marrow, and they were healthy. Study outcomes and limitations: Earlier results showed most TCR beta V segments being productive about 87% or about 30% of the time.

This PCR relied on a set of 60 Vbeta primers and 13 Jbeta primers. Clones were read by immunoSEQ multiplex PCR, and TCRdb kept only the in-frame ones, dropping some. The table has about 140,000 clones, around 76% seen once. The sequence derives from a male donor in good health and CMV-seronegative. The sequenced sample was PBMCs. The chain carries TRBV27 and TRBJ2-1; 9 bases align to TRBD1. The CDR3 DNA reads as TGTGCCAGCAGTGCCCGGGACAGGGTTTTTTTCAGCTCCTACAATGAGCAGTTCTTC. Its protein product is CASSARDRVFFSSYNEQFF.